The present T cell receptor (beta chain) was sequenced within a study of STAT3 mutations in large granular lymphocyte leukemia. On this clone: The antigen is not known.

This CDR3 region has 12 residues. Germline lookup yields CDR1 SQVTM and CDR2 ANQGSEA. The V end was cut by 6 bases, the J end by 10 bases, with 18 bases between. General study findings and limits: In several patients, dominant TCR clone burden exceeded STAT3 mutant burden. Every T-cell large granular lymphocyte leukemia patient had at least one immunodominant TCR beta clonotype. TCR clonotype switching after therapy occurred in about 30% of the 18 patients.

TCRbeta libraries averaged around 40,000 productive templates per sample. Assay used: immunoSEQ multiplex PCR; TCRdb lists only in-frame clones, some missing. The data show about 1,600 clones, about 85% seen once. J is TRBJ1-2 and V is TRBV29-1; D may be TRBD1 (6 bases). The sample was peripheral blood mononuclear cells. This TCR was recovered from a woman aged 40 to 49 with T-cell large granular lymphocyte leukemia. Some clones in this sample may be carry-over from other donors' samples. CDR3 bases: TGCAGCGTCACGGGGTACGGGGGCAACTACACCTTC. It specifies CSVTGYGGNYTF.